This record looks at one T cell receptor (beta chain) sequence and its context. No antigen is known for it. This entry is derived from a study of CD8 T cells in Susac syndrome. Study-level findings and limits: The study admitted that it had a relatively small number of individuals in its TCR sequencing and HLA analysis.

The TEMRA cells underwent FACS enrichment, while the CD8+ and CD4+ T cells underwent negative isolation. This CDR3 comprises 12 residues. V dropped 7 bases and J dropped 9 bases, with 17 bases sitting between them. The V gene's germline CDR1 is SQVTM and CDR2 ANQGSEA. With random hexamers, 0.5 to 1 ug RNA was reverse transcribed. Amplification of the TCR beta CDR3 was carried out by immunoSEQ multiplex PCR, which spanned a total of 54 Vbeta and 13 Jbeta segments. Each CDR3 protein is one row after TCRdb ran MiXCR on the immunoSEQ multiplex PCR reads. Among around 120,000 distinct CDR3 sequences listed, roughly 94% were seen once.

Sequencing was performed on CD4+ T cells from PBMCs. The receptor was isolated from a human donor with multiple sclerosis. The chain joins TRBV29-1 to TRBJ2-3, with D perhaps being TRBD1 or TRBD2 (7 bases each). As DNA, the CDR3 is TGCAGCGCCACCTCAGGGGGAGGGACGCAGTATTTT. Translation: CSATSGGGTQYF.